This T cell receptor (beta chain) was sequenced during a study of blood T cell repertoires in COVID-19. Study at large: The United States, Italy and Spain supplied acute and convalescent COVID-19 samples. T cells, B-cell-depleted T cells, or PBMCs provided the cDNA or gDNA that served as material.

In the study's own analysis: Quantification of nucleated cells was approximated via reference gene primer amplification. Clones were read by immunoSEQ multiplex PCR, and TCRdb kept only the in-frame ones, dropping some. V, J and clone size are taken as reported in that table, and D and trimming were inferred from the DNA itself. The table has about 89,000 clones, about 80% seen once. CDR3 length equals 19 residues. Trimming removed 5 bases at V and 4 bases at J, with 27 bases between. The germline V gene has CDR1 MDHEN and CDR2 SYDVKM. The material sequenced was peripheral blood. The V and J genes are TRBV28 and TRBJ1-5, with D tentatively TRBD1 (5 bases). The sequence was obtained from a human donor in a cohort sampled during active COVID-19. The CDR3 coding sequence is TGTGCCAGCAGTCCACCGCCTTGGGGCTGGGAGGCGTCGAATCAGCCCCAGCATTTT. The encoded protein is CASSPPPWGWEASNQPQHF.